Given below is one T cell receptor (beta chain) in context. Under the authors' procedure: Nucleated cell number was recorded as an estimate derived from reference gene primer amplification. Only in-frame clones appear in the TCRdb table, and some are missing; sequencing was by immunoSEQ multiplex PCR. D and trimming come from the DNA, and the V and J calls and clone size come from that table. The sample lists around 200,000 clones; approximately 90% were seen once. Germline trimming cut 2 bases from V and 2 bases from J; bases unmatched to any gene: 5. CDR1 and CDR2 (germline): SGHRS, YFSETQ. CDR3 length: 15 amino acids. These data originate in a study of blood T cell repertoires in COVID-19. Turning to the study itself: Whether acute or convalescent, the COVID-19 samples came from the United States, Italy and Spain. PBMCs, B-cell-depleted T cells, or T cells were the source of the cDNA or gDNA that made up the material.

The TCR sequence derives from a man in his sixties who had recovered from COVID-19. Specimen: peripheral blood. V gene TRBV5-1 combines with J gene TRBJ2-5; 8 positions agree with TRBD1. Here the CDR3 DNA reads TGCGCCAGCAGCTTTACCGGACAGGGTCAAGAGACCCAGTACTTC. Its translation: CASSFTGQGQETQYF.